This TCR beta chain came from a study of cytomegalovirus exposure and HLA in healthy donors. Overall study: Earlier work reported about 110 million unique TCR beta sequences from 180 million or so T cells.

To note about this clone: Its antigen is as yet unknown. A junction end diverges from the germline sequence, so it may reflect a read error.

Whole-study findings and limits: Within an earlier analysis, most TCR beta V segments proved productive either about 90% or about 30% of the time.

Germline V gene data show CDR1 as SEHNR and CDR2 as FQNEAQ (reference sequence). The CDR3 covers 11 residues. The PCR employed 60 Vbeta primers together with 13 Jbeta primers. In the source study's methods: Among the unique TCR beta chains that a later analysis counted, about 84 million in all, roughly 11 million were shared. This table comes from immunoSEQ multiplex PCR, and its TCRdb copy is limited to in-frame clones, with some not included. V and J calls plus clone size are reproduced from that table; the DNA served to infer D and trimming. The sample carries about 170,000 clones, around 76% recorded once.

This sequence joins TRBV7-9 and TRBJ1-2, with no clear D. The sequencing sample was made of PBMCs. The sequence came from a man aged 35-49 years in good health and CMV-seropositive. This chain's CDR3 is CSSSLYDGYTF. The CDR3 region has the DNA TGTTCCAGCAGCTTATATGATGGCTACACCTTC.